The clone carrying this T cell receptor (beta chain) was seen a few times. Antigen unknown. The time point was: longitudinal time-point 2. V lost 4 bases and J lost 3, with 13 bases in between. CDR3 length: 14 residues. CDR1 and CDR2 from the germline V gene are SGHRS and YFSETQ. This record belongs to a study of neurological immune-mediated disorders. The cDNA was synthesized by means of template-switch 5'RACE, which was carried out with 10-nucleotide random UMIs. TCRdb recomputed calls from the 5' RACE reads with MiXCR, one row per CDR3 protein. The table lists some 87,000 distinct CDR3 sequences, about 13% of them singletons. Regarding the study as a whole: HTLV-1-associated myelopathy had the most TCR clonal expansion, and multiple sclerosis had the least, less than healthy controls. Private repertoires in all groups were suggested by the absence of shared CDR3 amino acid sequences among expanded clones across subjects.

The sequence came from a female donor with HTLV-1-associated myelopathy (HAM/TSP). The J gene is TRBJ2-5, the V gene TRBV5-1; D perhaps matches TRBD1 (6 bases). Sequences were obtained from PBMCs. The CDR3 protein is CASSMSQGEETQYF. The CDR3 DNA reads as TGCGCCAGCAGCATGTCACAGGGTGAAGAGACCCAGTACTTC.